Listed below are T cell receptor beta chains from one sample, sequenced in a study of patients and donors after allogeneic stem cell transplantation. In TCRdb, the RT-PCR reads were re-called with MiXCR into one record per CDR3 protein. Among under 95,000 distinct CDR3 sequences, roughly 5.1% were seen once, and the ten largest hold 2.6%. The sequenced material came from blood, either unsorted or a sorted T cell fraction (not recorded which). The receptors here all came from a human donor who was either an allogeneic HSCT recipient or a stem cell or donor lymphocyte infusion donor (not recorded which). It is not recorded whose cells these are; they may come from a transplant donor. Both conserved end residues are part of each CDR3. Each record gives: V gene, D gene, clone size, J gene, CDR3 length, CDR3 protein, CDR3 DNA. D genes are given only for firm matches. The size of a clone is reported for some rows only, either as once, few or many, or as a class for expanded clones.

TRBV28	.	many	TRBJ2-3	13	CASGSGGTDTQYF	TGTGCCAGCGGATCTGGAGGCACAGATACGCAGTATTTT
TRBV5-1	TRBD2	.	TRBJ2-3	16	CASSLSTSGNTDTQYF	TGCGCCAGCAGCTTGTCGACTAGCGGAAACACAGATACGCAGTATTTT
TRBV4-1	.	many	TRBJ2-1	12	CASSQVAGEQFF	TGCGCCAGCAGCCAAGTGGCTGGGGAGCAGTTCTTC
TRBV4-1	TRBD1	many	TRBJ1-2	17	CASSQGGTGGRIYGYTF	TGCGCCAGCAGCCAAGGGGGCACAGGGGGCCGAATCTATGGCTACACCTTC
TRBV6-1	.	many	TRBJ2-6	14	CASSPNWGANVLTF	TGTGCCAGCAGCCCTAATTGGGGGGCCAACGTCCTGACTTTC
TRBV20-1	TRBD1	many	TRBJ1-1	11	CSQGGVTEAFF	TGCAGTCAGGGGGGGGTCACTGAAGCTTTCTTT
TRBV19	.	many	TRBJ2-1	15	CASSTWGARYNEQFF	TGTGCCAGTAGTACTTGGGGAGCTCGATACAATGAGCAGTTCTTC
TRBV15	.	.	TRBJ1-5	16	CATSRDPQTVDQPQHF	TGTGCCACCAGCAGAGATCCCCAGACAGTGGATCAGCCCCAGCATTTT
TRBV7-9	.	many	TRBJ2-7	15	CASSFRGSSSYEQYF	TGTGCCAGCAGCTTTCGGGGGTCCTCCTCCTACGAGCAGTACTTC
TRBV20-1	.	many	TRBJ2-1	13	CSARDPSYNEQFF	TGCAGTGCTAGAGATCCCTCCTACAATGAGCAGTTCTTC
TRBV20-1	TRBD1	.	TRBJ1-2	12	CSAPRTGSGYTF	TGCAGTGCTCCCCGGACAGGGAGTGGCTACACCTTC